These T cell receptor beta chains were read from a single sample in a study of a mutant IDH1 vaccine in newly diagnosed glioma. These TCRs' antigens remain unknown. Using immunoSEQ multiplex PCR, the repertoire was profiled, and TCRdb retains in-frame clones only, with some absent. The sample records about 83,000 clones, 91% being singletons. Material: PBMCs, obtained from a glioma patient whose treatment included an IDH1 peptide vaccine. The receptors shown here come from a woman between 50 and 59 years old with glioma. CDR3s include the opening cysteine and the closing phenylalanine or tryptophan. Each record gives: V gene, J gene, D gene, clone size, CDR3 protein, CDR3 DNA. The D gene is left open where the match is weak. Part of the rows lack a size; the others show once, few, many or a class for expanded clones.

TRBV6-5	TRBJ1-1	-	-	CASALSGVSEAFF	TGTGCCAGCGCCCTTTCAGGGGTTTCTGAAGCTTTCTTT
TRBV7-9	TRBJ2-3	TRBD2	-	CASSLARLARGDTQYF	TGTGCCAGCAGCTTAGCGCGACTAGCACGGGGAGATACGCAGTATTTT
TRBV5-1	TRBJ1-6	-	-	CASSMAGGGNNSPLHF	TGCGCCAGCAGTATGGCAGGAGGGGGGAATAATTCACCCCTCCACTTT
TRBV7-9	TRBJ2-5	-	-	CASSLRRRQETQYF	TGTGCCAGCAGCTTGAGGCGTAGACAAGAGACCCAGTACTTC
TRBV5-1	TRBJ1-4	-	once	CASSLESGEEKLFF	TGCGCCAGCAGCTTGGAGTCAGGGGAAGAAAAACTGTTTTTT
TRBV27	TRBJ2-7	-	-	CASSYGPPSAAIYEQYF	TGTGCCAGCAGCTATGGACCCCCCAGCGCTGCAATCTACGAGCAGTACTTC
TRBV5-5	TRBJ1-2	-	once	CASSRDPSYVGYTF	TGTGCCAGCAGCAGGGACCCTAGCTATGTGGGCTACACCTTC
TRBV10-2	TRBJ1-5	TRBD1	-	CASRDREANQPQHF	TGCGCCAGCCGAGACAGGGAGGCCAATCAGCCCCAGCATTTT
TRBV12-1	TRBJ1-6	-	-	CASSFAGSRNSPLHF	TGTGCCAGCAGCTTTGCCGGGAGTCGTAATTCACCCCTCCACTTT
TRBV4-2	TRBJ2-7	TRBD2	-	CASSHGTSGMGSYEQYF	TGTGCCAGCAGCCACGGGACTAGCGGGATGGGGTCCTACGAGCAGTACTTC
TRBV2	TRBJ2-6	-	-	CASSESAGANVLTF	TGTGCCAGCAGTGAGAGTGCCGGGGCCAACGTCCTGACTTTC
TRBV7-9	TRBJ1-5	-	-	CASSPTDDQPQHF	TGTGCCAGCAGCCCGACGGATGATCAGCCCCAGCATTTT
TRBV7-2	TRBJ2-7	TRBD1	-	CASSPRTGYSQPFYEQYF	TGTGCCAGCAGCCCCCGGACAGGATACTCACAGCCCTTCTACGAGCAGTACTTC
TRBV14	TRBJ1-1	-	few	CASSQAVNTEAFF	TGTGCCAGCAGCCAAGCAGTGAACACTGAAGCTTTCTTT
TRBV7-9	TRBJ2-7	-	-	CASSLDTRGTEQYF	TGTGCCAGCAGCTTAGATACGCGAGGAACCGAGCAGTACTTC
TRBV7-9	TRBJ2-2	-	-	CASSLAGGGELFF	TGTGCCAGCAGCTTAGCAGGGGGAGGGGAGCTGTTTTTT
TRBV13	TRBJ2-7	TRBD2	-	CASRMRSWTSVHEQYF	TGTGCCAGCAGGATGCGTTCCTGGACTAGCGTTCACGAGCAGTACTTC
TRBV6-6	TRBJ2-2	-	-	CASWDPGDLLAGELFF	TGTGCCAGCTGGGATCCCGGGGACCTGTTGGCCGGGGAGCTGTTTTTT
TRBV28	TRBJ2-7	-	-	CASSLPAYEQYF	TGTGCCAGCAGTCTCCCGGCTTACGAGCAGTACTTC
TRBV2	TRBJ1-5	-	-	CASRINGDQPQHF	TGTGCCAGCAGGATTAACGGGGACCAGCCCCAGCATTTT
TRBV5-6	TRBJ1-1	TRBD1	-	CASSAQGTFGTEAFF	TGTGCCAGCAGCGCACAGGGGACATTTGGAACTGAAGCTTTCTTT
TRBV2	TRBJ2-3	TRBD1	-	CASSRDRADTQYF	TGTGCCAGCAGTCGGGACAGGGCAGATACGCAGTATTTT
TRBV11-2	TRBJ2-5	-	-	CASSVGTGYQETQYF	TGTGCCAGCAGCGTCGGGACGGGGTACCAAGAGACCCAGTACTTC
TRBV5-1	TRBJ2-1	-	once	CASSFTSYNEQFF	TGCGCCAGCAGCTTTACCTCCTACAATGAGCAGTTCTTC
TRBV7-9	TRBJ2-7	-	-	CASAFGGPSAPTEQYF	TGTGCCAGCGCATTTGGGGGACCTAGCGCGCCCACCGAGCAGTACTTC
TRBV11-2	TRBJ2-5	-	-	CASSLGIVTETQYF	TGTGCCAGCAGCTTAGGGATCGTCACGGAGACCCAGTACTTC
TRBV5-1	TRBJ1-5	-	-	CASSRHVPGTDQPQHF	TGCGCCAGCAGCAGACACGTGCCAGGGACGGATCAGCCCCAGCATTTT
TRBV28	TRBJ2-2	TRBD2	-	CASSLPGASGTGELFF	TGTGCCAGCAGTTTACCGGGCGCTAGCGGGACCGGGGAGCTGTTTTTT
TRBV19	TRBJ2-1	TRBD2	-	CASSLGLAGEGHNEQFF	TGTGCCAGTAGTTTAGGACTAGCGGGAGAGGGGCACAATGAGCAGTTCTTC
TRBV10-2	TRBJ1-5	-	-	CASREGGRNQPQHF	TGCGCCAGCAGGGAGGGTGGGCGCAATCAGCCCCAGCATTTT
TRBV28	TRBJ2-7	-	-	CASSSSQPGSYEQYF	TGTGCCAGCAGTTCCTCGCAACCGGGGTCCTACGAGCAGTACTTC
TRBV7-9	TRBJ1-1	-	-	CASITDRLNTEAFF	TGTGCCAGCATCACGGACCGACTGAACACTGAAGCTTTCTTT
TRBV19	TRBJ1-2	-	-	CASRVPSRDGYTF	TGTGCCAGTAGGGTCCCCTCGCGGGATGGCTACACCTTC
TRBV11-2	TRBJ1-2	-	-	CASSLVFAGGYGYTF	TGTGCCAGCAGCTTAGTCTTCGCGGGAGGCTATGGCTACACCTTC
TRBV30	TRBJ1-4	-	-	CALPDTRTGQLFF	TGTGCCCTCCCCGACACCCGGACGGGGCAACTGTTTTTT
TRBV7-9	TRBJ2-7	-	once	CASSFPGGGGNYEQYF	TGTGCCAGCAGCTTCCCAGGAGGGGGAGGGAACTACGAGCAGTACTTC
TRBV5-4	TRBJ2-7	-	-	CASSLEGTTYEQYF	TGTGCCAGCAGCTTGGAGGGCACAACCTACGAGCAGTACTTC
TRBV6-6	TRBJ2-1	-	once	CASSYDGSGNEQFF	TGTGCCAGCAGTTACGACGGGAGTGGCAATGAGCAGTTCTTC
TRBV5-5	TRBJ2-2	-	once	CASSLEGWSGELFF	TGTGCCAGCAGCTTGGAGGGGTGGTCTGGGGAGCTGTTTTTT
TRBV19	TRBJ1-4	-	-	CASSIDWQEGVEYEKLFF	TGTGCCAGTAGTATAGATTGGCAGGAGGGGGTCGAGTATGAAAAACTGTTTTTT
TRBV19	TRBJ2-1	TRBD1	-	CASSITGGGYNEQFF	TGTGCCAGTAGTATAACAGGGGGCGGTTACAATGAGCAGTTCTTC
TRBV28	TRBJ2-7	-	-	CASSTGIRPYEQYF	TGTGCCAGCAGTACAGGGATCCGCCCCTACGAGCAGTACTTC
TRBV11-2	TRBJ2-1	-	-	CASSSLRGRTSNNEQFF	TGTGCCAGCAGCTCCCTTAGGGGACGTACCTCGAACAATGAGCAGTTCTTC
TRBV6-1	TRBJ2-7	-	-	CASTSERGEQYF	TGTGCCAGCACTAGCGAGAGGGGCGAGCAGTACTTC
TRBV7-8	TRBJ2-3	TRBD2	-	CASSSRLAGDALITDTQYF	TGTGCCAGCAGCTCCAGACTAGCGGGAGATGCCCTCATCACAGATACGCAGTATTTT
TRBV30	TRBJ1-5	-	-	CAWSPQRYQPQHF	TGTGCCTGGAGCCCCCAGCGTTATCAGCCCCAGCATTTT
TRBV9	TRBJ2-3	-	-	CASGALTDTQYF	TGTGCCAGCGGGGCCCTCACAGATACGCAGTATTTT
TRBV2	TRBJ2-3	-	-	CASSEKWADTQYF	TGTGCCAGCAGTGAAAAATGGGCAGATACGCAGTATTTT
TRBV23-1	TRBJ1-1	-	-	CASSQFSVRRTEAFF	TGCGCCAGCAGTCAATTTTCCGTTCGGCGCACTGAAGCTTTCTTT
TRBV28	TRBJ2-3	-	-	CASSSPGSTDTQYF	TGTGCCAGCAGCTCGCCAGGGAGCACAGATACGCAGTATTTT
TRBV13	TRBJ2-3	TRBD2	-	CASSPPTSGRTGDTQYF	TGTGCCAGCAGCCCACCGACTAGCGGGAGGACGGGAGATACGCAGTATTTT
TRBV27	TRBJ2-7	TRBD1	-	CASSTLPQGAYEQYF	TGTGCCAGCAGCACCCTCCCCCAGGGGGCGTACGAGCAGTACTTC
TRBV4-1	TRBJ2-7	-	-	CASSLPKELPYEQYF	TGCGCCAGCAGCCTCCCCAAGGAGTTACCCTACGAGCAGTACTTC
TRBV19	TRBJ2-5	-	-	CASSMDPEGTQYF	TGTGCCAGTAGTATGGATCCAGAAGGGACCCAGTACTTC
TRBV10-3	TRBJ2-1	TRBD2	-	CATKAGGPTDEQFF	TGTGCCACCAAGGCGGGAGGGCCTACCGATGAGCAGTTCTTC
TRBV27	TRBJ2-7	TRBD2	-	CASTPSGLAGGRSYEQYF	TGTGCCAGCACTCCCTCGGGACTAGCGGGAGGCCGCTCCTACGAGCAGTACTTC